Each of the 27 T cell receptor beta chains below was sequenced from the same sample in a study of Tregs in tolerant kidney transplant recipients. Measured with immunoSEQ multiplex PCR; TCRdb has only the in-frame clones, and not every one. The data contain tens of thousands of clones, approximately 82% of them singletons. Sequenced input: CD4+ T cells from blood. The receptors derive from a human donor in good health.

The CDR3 region is CASSPQRNPYNEQFF. The CDR3 coding sequence is TGTGCCAGCAGCCCCCAGAGAAACCCCTACAATGAGCAGTTCTTC. V and J are TRBV5-4 and TRBJ2-1; D gene uncertain. Per the germline V gene, CDR1 is SGHNT and CDR2 is YYREEE (reference sequence). The CDR3 consists of 15 residues. The V end lost 4 bases, the J end lost 2 bases, and 13 bases lay between the germline ends.

The rearrangement uses TRBV6-5 and TRBJ2-5; D might be TRBD1 or TRBD2, each matching 5 bases. There are 13 residues in the CDR3. Germline V CDR1 and CDR2: MNHEY, SVGAGI. The V and J ends lost 0 bases and 5 bases respectively, with 7 bases between them. CDR3 residues: CASSYSGDETQYF. CDR3 nucleotide sequence: TGTGCCAGCAGTTACTCCGGGGACGAGACCCAGTACTTC.

J is TRBJ2-2 and V is TRBV10-1; no reliable D call. The CDR3 length is 10 residues. The V end lost 8 bases, the J end lost 6 bases, and 4 bases lay between the germline ends. Germline-derived CDR1 and CDR2 are WNHNN and SYGVQD (reference sequence). CDR3 in DNA: TGCGCCAGCGAGGCCGGGGAGCTGTTTTTT. It codes for CASEAGELFF.

This clone appeared many times. The chain recombines TRBV6-6 with TRBJ2-7; D possibly uses TRBD1 or TRBD2 (5 bases each). The CDR3 extends over 16 amino acids. The V end was cut by 0 bases, the J end by 5 bases, with 17 bases between. The V gene's germline CDR1 is MNHNY and CDR2 SVGAGI (reference sequence). CDR3 residues: CASSYSTGYMGDEQYF. CDR3 coding DNA: TGTGCCAGCAGTTACTCGACGGGATATATGGGGGACGAGCAGTACTTC.

This clone was seen just once. The genes are TRBV18 and TRBJ2-1, with 10 nucleotides matching TRBD2. The germline V gene encodes CDR1 KGHSH and CDR2 LQKENI. J was trimmed by 9 bases and V by 11 bases; bases with no gene match: 13. CDR3 length equals 14 residues. The CDR3 protein is CASTFSGGPTEQFF. Here the CDR3 DNA reads TGTGCCTCAACCTTTAGCGGGGGGCCGACTGAGCAGTTCTTC.

This chain links TRBV19 with TRBJ1-1; D unresolved. The CDR3 covers 13 residues. V lost 6 bases and J 2 bases, leaving 10 bases between the germline ends. Germline CDR1 LNHDA, CDR2 SQIVND (reference sequence). CDR3 sequence (DNA): TGTGCCAGTAGGCGAGGAACTAACACTGAAGCTTTCTTT. This translates into CASRRGTNTEAFF.

This clone was seen only a few times. J is TRBJ2-2 and V is TRBV4-1, with TRBD2 as a possible D gene (6 bases). Trimming took off 4 bases at V and 7 bases at J, with 7 bases between the two ends. This CDR3 is 12 amino acids long. Germline V lookup: CDR1 MGHRA, CDR2 YSYEKL. In DNA, the CDR3 is TGCGCCAGCAGCCTTAGCGGCGGGGAGCTGTTTTTT. Its translation is CASSLSGGELFF.

The CDR3 reads CSVEDRGSGEKLFF. In DNA, the CDR3 is TGCAGCGTTGAAGACCGGGGGAGCGGTGAAAAACTGTTTTTT. The J gene is TRBJ1-4, the V gene TRBV29-1; weak D call: TRBD1 (5 bases). The germline CDR1 and CDR2 sequences are SQVTM and ANQGSEA. Trimming took off 0 bases at V and 7 bases at J, with 12 bases between the two ends. This CDR3 spans 14 amino acids.

This chain connects TRBV4-1 to TRBJ2-1; D is perhaps TRBD1 or TRBD2 (6 bases each). CDR3 length equals 17 residues. V was trimmed by 0 bases and J by 1 base, leaving 13 bases between them. Germline lookup yields CDR1 MGHRA and CDR2 YSYEKL. The CDR3 DNA sequence: TGCGCCAGCAGCCAAGATTTAGGGGGGCAGTCCTACAATGAGCAGTTCTTC. The encoded protein is CASSQDLGGQSYNEQFF.

The V and J genes are TRBV4-2 and TRBJ2-2, with D unresolved. The germline V and J ends were trimmed by 0 bases and 5 bases, with 7 bases remaining between them. Germline CDR1 is LGHNA and CDR2 is YNFKEQ. The CDR3 is made up of 14 amino acids. The CDR3 region is CASSQERLTGELFF. The CDR3 nucleotides are TGTGCCAGCAGCCAAGAGCGGCTTACCGGGGAGCTGTTTTTT.

V and J are TRBV4-3 and TRBJ2-2; D is possibly TRBD1 (5 bases). V was trimmed by 1 base and J by 4 bases, leaving 22 bases between them. Germline V gives CDR1 LGHNA, CDR2 YSLEER. The CDR3 length is 19 residues. The CDR3 protein is CASSQGWIVGLRGTGELFF. The CDR3 bases are TGCGCCAGCAGCCAAGGGTGGATAGTGGGGCTTCGAGGCACCGGGGAGCTGTTTTTT.

This clone occurred once. The chain employs TRBV6-5 and TRBJ1-1; 7 bases line up with TRBD1. V shed 0 bases, J shed 7 bases, and the junction held 11 bases outside the gene matches. Germline values: CDR1 MNHEY, CDR2 SVGAGI. There are 16 residues in the CDR3. In DNA, the CDR3 is TGTGCCAGCAGTTACTCGATTTCAGGGGGTAGGGGTGAAGCTTTCTTT. Its translation is CASSYSISGGRGEAFF.

The genes are TRBV7-2 and TRBJ2-5, with 9 bases aligning to TRBD2. V dropped 5 bases and J dropped 5; count of bases not matched to a gene: 9. CDR1 SGHTA and CDR2 FQGNSA come from the germline V gene. The CDR3 is 15 amino acids. The chain's CDR3 is CASSLVGTSMETQYF. CDR3 DNA sequence: TGTGCCAGCAGCCTTGTCGGGACTAGCATGGAGACCCAGTACTTC.

This chain connects TRBV27 to TRBJ2-5; 7 bases agree with TRBD1. Looked up from germline, CDR1 is MNHEY and CDR2 is SMNVEV (reference sequence). The J segment lost 1 base and the V segment lost 6 bases, leaving 8 bases of the junction unmatched. The CDR3 is 15 residues long. The CDR3 here is CASSTRDSTQETQYF. CDR3 nucleotide sequence: TGTGCCAGCAGCACCCGGGACAGTACCCAAGAGACCCAGTACTTC.

The chain joins TRBV29-1 to TRBJ1-3; maybe TRBD1 (5 bases). There are 16 residues in the CDR3. Per the germline V gene, CDR1 is SQVTM and CDR2 is ANQGSEA. V was shortened by 4 bases and J by 4 bases, with 20 bases between the two germline ends. The CDR3 protein is CSVGGSDGGVGNTIYF. Written as DNA, the CDR3 is TGCAGCGTTGGGGGTTCGGACGGAGGGGTAGGAAACACCATATATTTT.

For the CDR3, the DNA is TGCGCCAGCACGGGGGGACTAAGGGAAAAACTGTTTTTT. Its translation is CASTGGLREKLFF. V and J are TRBV5-1 and TRBJ1-4; tentatively, D is TRBD1 (5 bases). Germline V gene data show CDR1 as SGHRS and CDR2 as YFSETQ. This CDR3 comprises 13 residues. Trimming left V 6 bases short and J 8 bases short, with 14 bases between.

CDR3 sequence: CATSPPGGGDTQYF. For the CDR3, the DNA is TGTGCCACTTCCCCTCCGGGGGGAGGAGATACGCAGTATTTT. The V call is TRBV19, the J call TRBJ2-3, with 7 bases fitting TRBD2. CDR1 and CDR2 (germline): LNHDA, SQIVND (reference sequence). The CDR3 contains 14 residues. V lost 10 bases, J lost 5 bases, and 12 bases stayed unmatched.

The chain has TRBV12-5 and TRBJ2-5; TRBD2 matches 14 bases. With 6 bases clipped from V and 5 bases from J, the junction kept 5 bases outside the gene matches. This CDR3 is 15 amino acids long. Per the germline V gene, CDR1 is LGHNT and CDR2 is FRNRAP. The CDR3 DNA is TGTGCTAGTGGGCCGGGACTAGCGGGAGTGGAGACCCAGTACTTC. This gives the protein CASGPGLAGVETQYF.

The chain employs TRBV15 and TRBJ2-5; 9 bases line up with TRBD1. CDR3 length equals 17 residues. V lost 1 base and J lost 1; bases outside the gene matches: 7. In germline, CDR1 is LNHNV, CDR2 YYDKDF (reference sequence). The CDR3: CATSRGWGDRAQETQYF. The CDR3 DNA is TGTGCCACCAGCAGAGGCTGGGGGGACAGGGCCCAAGAGACCCAGTACTTC.

The chain uses TRBV10-3 and TRBJ2-2; 7 positions match TRBD1. Germline-derived CDR1 and CDR2 are ENHRY and SYGVKD. The CDR3 runs to 13 residues. J lost 4 bases, V lost 8 bases, and 4 bases had no gene match. The CDR3 DNA follows: TGTGCCATCGCTGGGACAGCCACCGGGGAGCTGTTTTTT. This encodes CAIAGTATGELFF.

The genes are TRBV5-1 and TRBJ2-7, with D tentatively TRBD2 (5 bases). Deletions cut 3 bases from V and 7 bases from J, with 23 bases between. Per the germline V gene, CDR1 is SGHRS and CDR2 is YFSETQ. The CDR3 length is 16 residues. CDR3 DNA: TGCGCCAGCAGCTCCACCCAGGCGGAACCGAGGGTGGAGCAGTACTTC. Amino acid sequence: CASSSTQAEPRVEQYF.

V and J are TRBV11-1 and TRBJ2-7, with a tentative D call TRBD1 (6 bases). CDR3 length: 15 amino acids. Germline V lookup: CDR1 SGHAT, CDR2 FQDESV (reference sequence). V dropped 3 bases and J dropped 4 bases, with 16 bases sitting between them. This CDR3 is CASSFRDTMTYEQYF. In DNA, the CDR3 is TGTGCCAGCAGCTTTCGGGACACCATGACGTACGAGCAGTACTTC. The entire variable domain, with the rest obtained from reference TRBV11-1 and TRBJ2-7, is as follows: EAEVAQSPRYKITEKSQAVAFWCDPISGHATLYWYRQILGQGPELLVQFQDESVVDDSQLPKDRFSAERLKGVDSTLKIQPAELGDSAMYLCASSFRDTMTYEQYFGPGTRLTVT.

This sequence joins TRBV7-2 and TRBJ1-1; TRBD1 is a possible D gene (6 bases). The germline V gene encodes CDR1 SGHTA and CDR2 FQGNSA. The germline V and J ends were trimmed by 0 bases and 2 bases, with 19 bases remaining between them. This CDR3 spans 18 amino acids. CDR3 protein: CASSLALDRIGRNTEAFF. DNA for the CDR3: TGTGCCAGCAGCTTAGCCCTGGACAGAATCGGTAGAAACACTGAAGCTTTCTTT. Variable domain in full (rest from reference TRBV7-2 and TRBJ1-1): GAGVSQSPSNKVTEKGKDVELRCDPISGHTALYWYRQSLGQGLEFLIYFQGNSAPDKSGLPSDRFSAERTGGSVSTLTIQRTQQEDSAVYLCASSLALDRIGRNTEAFFGQGTRLTVV.

This rearrangement joins TRBV4-1 to TRBJ1-5, with D unresolved. V dropped 1 base and J dropped 3 bases, with 13 bases sitting between them. The CDR3 consists of 16 residues. The germline gives CDR1 MGHRA, CDR2 YSYEKL. The CDR3 coding sequence is TGCGCCAGCAGCCAAGCGCTCTGGAGGGACAATCAGCCCCAGCATTTT. Translated, it gives CASSQALWRDNQPQHF.

The chain has TRBV15 and TRBJ2-5, with D unclear. With 0 bases removed from V and 1 base from J, the gap between germline ends came to 15 bases. The length of the CDR3 is 17 residues. Germline V lookup: CDR1 LNHNV, CDR2 YYDKDF (reference sequence). This chain's CDR3 is CATSRDGLGGTQETQYF. DNA for the CDR3: TGTGCCACCAGCAGAGATGGGCTGGGCGGAACCCAAGAGACCCAGTACTTC.

J is TRBJ2-5 and V is TRBV2, with 7 bases that match TRBD2. The CDR3 sequence is 15 residues long. V lost 4 bases to trimming and J lost 4 bases; unmatched junction nucleotides: 9. Germline V lookup: CDR1 SNHLY, CDR2 FYNNEI. The CDR3 region has the DNA TGTGCCAGCAGTGTTGATGGCGGGAGCGGAGAGACCCAGTACTTC. Protein sequence: CASSVDGGSGETQYF.

The rearrangement joins TRBV10-1 to TRBJ2-3; D is perhaps TRBD1 (5 bases). Germline CDR1 reads WNHNN; CDR2 reads SYGVQD (reference sequence). V shed 9 bases and J shed 0 bases, with 10 bases lying between them. CDR3 size: 13 residues. CDR3 coding DNA: TGCGCCAGGACAGAGTCTAGCACAGATACGCAGTATTTT. Its protein product is CARTESSTDTQYF.